The rows below give T cell receptor beta chains drawn from one sample of a study of early T cells in non-severe SARS-CoV-2 infection. In TCRdb, the 5' RACE reads were re-called with MiXCR into one record per CDR3 protein. Of about 48,000 distinct CDR3 sequences detected, 7.7% appear once; the ten largest clones hold around 6.1%. Sequencing input: whole blood. These receptors came from an adult who was a healthcare worker with PCR-confirmed SARS-CoV-2 infection or an uninfected control (not recorded which). The CDR3 runs from the conserved cysteine through the conserved F or W. D genes are given only for firm matches. Clone size is stated in some rows and not others, as once, few, many or a class when expanded.

j_gene	abundance	v_gene	d_gene	CDR3aa	CDR3nt
TRBJ2-7	few	TRBV6-1	-	CASSPDTSYEQYF	TGTGCCAGCAGTCCGGACACTTCCTACGAGCAGTACTTC
TRBJ2-3	many	TRBV4-1	-	CASSQVRETDTQYF	TGCGCCAGCAGCCAAGTCAGGGAAACAGATACGCAGTATTTT
TRBJ1-2	many	TRBV21-1	-	CASLFEGDYGYTF	TGTGCCAGCCTATTCGAGGGCGACTATGGCTACACCTTC
TRBJ2-5	few	TRBV29-1	TRBD1	CSASDRGRKETQYF	TGCAGCGCATCGGACAGGGGAAGGAAAGAGACCCAGTACTTC
TRBJ2-1	many	TRBV4-1	TRBD1	CASSQGGTGIYEQFF	TGCGCCAGCAGCCAAGGGGGGACAGGGATATATGAGCAGTTCTTC
TRBJ2-3	many	TRBV20-1	-	CSASGGREDTQYF	TGCAGTGCTAGCGGGGGGCGAGAAGATACGCAGTATTTT
TRBJ2-1	many	TRBV6-6	TRBD1	CASSKTPGQGRNEQFF	TGTGCCAGCAGCAAAACGCCGGGACAGGGAAGGAATGAGCAGTTCTTC
TRBJ1-5	-	TRBV7-2	-	CASSLSYSNQPQHF	TGTGCCAGCAGCCTATCCTATAGCAATCAGCCCCAGCATTTT
TRBJ1-1	-	TRBV11-2	TRBD1	CASSGTGGMNTEAFF	TGTGCCAGCAGCGGAACAGGGGGCATGAACACTGAAGCTTTCTTT
TRBJ2-5	-	TRBV3-1	-	CASSQLVGAGQETQYF	TGTGCCAGCAGCCAATTGGTGGGGGCCGGACAAGAGACCCAGTACTTC
TRBJ2-3	few	TRBV7-2	-	CASSLDFTDTQYF	TGTGCCAGCAGCTTAGATTTCACAGATACGCAGTATTTT
TRBJ1-2	medium-sized	TRBV9	TRBD1	CASAAGTDYGYTF	TGTGCCAGCGCCGCCGGGACAGACTATGGCTACACCTTC
TRBJ1-4	-	TRBV7-2	TRBD1	CASSRQGGEKLFF	TGTGCCAGCAGCCGACAGGGTGGAGAAAAACTGTTTTTT